The 4 T cell receptor beta chains below all came from one sample that was sequenced in a study of human T cells and chemical hapten exposure. Time point defined: patch test 2, 6 weeks after DPC sensitization. Stated treatment: therapeutic diphenylcyclopropenone sensitization with weekly scalp DPC. TCRdb recomputed calls from the RACE reads with MiXCR, one row per CDR3 protein. The sample carries about 400,000 distinct CDR3 sequences, about 6% recorded once. The specimen comprised whole blood, sampled in connection with sensitization to the hapten diphenylcyclopropenone (DPC). The source of these receptors is a woman under 30 with alopecia areata. Some clones in this sample may be carry-over from other donors' samples.

CDR3 sequence: CASSENPQSAAGELFF. CDR3 in DNA: TGCGCCAGCAGCGAGAATCCCCAATCGGCCGCCGGGGAGCTGTTTTTT. The V gene is TRBV5-1, the J gene TRBJ2-2; D is uncertain. This CDR3 has 16 residues. From germline, CDR1 is SGHRS and CDR2 YFSETQ. V lost 4 bases and J lost 6, with 19 bases in between.

This clonotype was seen more than once but under ten times. The rearrangement links TRBV6-2 or TRBV6-3 to TRBJ1-1; D perhaps matches TRBD1 (5 bases). This CDR3 is built from 15 residues. Germline CDR1 and CDR2: MNHEY and SVGEGT. V lost 8 bases to trimming and J lost 5 bases, with 21 bases between them. The CDR3 nucleotides read TGTGCCAGCCAAGTAGGTAGGGGTCTGGAGACTGAAGCTTTCTTT. Protein product: CASQVGRGLETEAFF.

This clonotype was seen a handful of times. V is TRBV6-1 and J is TRBJ1-6; a possible D gene is TRBD1 (6 bases). The CDR3 totals 16 residues. The V gene's germline CDR1 is MNHNS and CDR2 SASEGT. Trimming removed 5 bases at V and 9 bases at J, with 20 bases between. Written as DNA, the CDR3 is TGTGCCAGCAGTCGAGGAGGGGGGGAAACAATTTCACCCCTCCACTTT. It encodes CASSRGGGETISPLHF.

This clonotype was observed many times. The chain has TRBV6-5 and TRBJ2-5, with 8 bases matching TRBD2. The CDR3 runs 18 residues. Germline lookup yields CDR1 MNHEY and CDR2 SVGAGI. Trimming at V came to 2 bases and at J to 5 bases, leaving 16 bases not matched to a gene. The chain's CDR3 is CASSYREGGYPRVETQYF. CDR3 nucleotide sequence: TGTGCCAGCAGTTACCGGGAGGGTGGCTACCCAAGGGTGGAGACCCAGTACTTC.